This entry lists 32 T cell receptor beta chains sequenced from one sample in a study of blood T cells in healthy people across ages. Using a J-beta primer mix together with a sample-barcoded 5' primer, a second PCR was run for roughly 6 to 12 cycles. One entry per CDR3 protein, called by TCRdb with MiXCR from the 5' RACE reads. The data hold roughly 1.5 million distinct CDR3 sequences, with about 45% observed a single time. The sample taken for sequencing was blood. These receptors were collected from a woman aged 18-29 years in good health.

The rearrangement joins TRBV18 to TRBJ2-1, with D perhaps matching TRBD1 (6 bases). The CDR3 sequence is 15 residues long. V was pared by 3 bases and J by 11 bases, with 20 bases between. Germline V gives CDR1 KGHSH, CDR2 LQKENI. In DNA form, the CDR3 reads TGTGCCAGCTCACCCGGGACAACCAAGAAGTACAAGCAGTTCTTC. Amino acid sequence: CASSPGTTKKYKQFF.

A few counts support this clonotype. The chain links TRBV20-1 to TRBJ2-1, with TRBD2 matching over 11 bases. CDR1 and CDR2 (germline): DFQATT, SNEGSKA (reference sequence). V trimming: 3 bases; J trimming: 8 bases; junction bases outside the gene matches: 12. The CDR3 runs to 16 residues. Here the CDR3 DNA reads TGCAGTGCTAGGTACGGGACTAGCGGCAATGTCTATGAGCAGTTCTTC. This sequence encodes CSARYGTSGNVYEQFF.

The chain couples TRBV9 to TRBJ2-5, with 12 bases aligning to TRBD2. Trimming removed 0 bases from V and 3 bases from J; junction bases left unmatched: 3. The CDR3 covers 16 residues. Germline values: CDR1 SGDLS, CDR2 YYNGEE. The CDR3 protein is CASSVGRTSGEETQYF. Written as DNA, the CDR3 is TGTGCCAGCAGCGTAGGTAGGACTAGCGGGGAAGAGACCCAGTACTTC.

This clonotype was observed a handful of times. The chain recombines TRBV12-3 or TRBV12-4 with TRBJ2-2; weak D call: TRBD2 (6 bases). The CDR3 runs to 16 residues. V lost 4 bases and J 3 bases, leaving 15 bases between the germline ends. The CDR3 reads CASSSRAGYDTGELFF. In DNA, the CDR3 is TGTGCCAGCAGTTCAAGGGCGGGGTATGACACCGGGGAGCTGTTTTTT.

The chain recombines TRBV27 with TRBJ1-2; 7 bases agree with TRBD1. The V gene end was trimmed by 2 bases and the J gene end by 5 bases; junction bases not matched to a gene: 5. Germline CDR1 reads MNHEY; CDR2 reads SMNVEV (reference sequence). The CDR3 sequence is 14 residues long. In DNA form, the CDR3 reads TGTGCCAGCAGTTTACAAGGGACAGAGTATGGCTACACCTTC. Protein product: CASSLQGTEYGYTF.

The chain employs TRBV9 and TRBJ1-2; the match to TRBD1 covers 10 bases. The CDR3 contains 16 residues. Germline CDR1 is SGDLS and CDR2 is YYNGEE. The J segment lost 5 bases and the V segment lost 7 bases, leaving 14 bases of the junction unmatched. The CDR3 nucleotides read TGTGCCAGCGGGACCGCCTTGGGACAGGGGTTTTATGGCTACACCTTC. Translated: CASGTALGQGFYGYTF.

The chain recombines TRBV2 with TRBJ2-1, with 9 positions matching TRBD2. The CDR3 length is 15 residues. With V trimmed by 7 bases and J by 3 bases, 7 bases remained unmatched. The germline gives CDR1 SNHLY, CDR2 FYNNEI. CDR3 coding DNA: TGTGCCAGCAATTTTCTAGCGGGGCTCTACAATGAGCAGTTCTTC. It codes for CASNFLAGLYNEQFF.

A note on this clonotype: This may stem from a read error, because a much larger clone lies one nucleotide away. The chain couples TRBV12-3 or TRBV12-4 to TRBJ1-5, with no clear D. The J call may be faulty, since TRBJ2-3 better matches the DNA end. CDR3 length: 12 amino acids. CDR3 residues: CASSLAHSAQYF. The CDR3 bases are TGTGCCAGCAGTTTAGCCCACTCAGCCCAGTATTTT.

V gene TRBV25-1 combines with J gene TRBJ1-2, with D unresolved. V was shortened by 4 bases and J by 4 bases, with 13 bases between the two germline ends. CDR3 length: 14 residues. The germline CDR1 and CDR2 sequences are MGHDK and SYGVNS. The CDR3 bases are TGTGCCAGCAGTGCGGGGATAGAGGGCTATGGCTACACCTTC. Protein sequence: CASSAGIEGYGYTF.

CDR3 amino acids: CASSRAGTYNEQFF. The CDR3 DNA follows: TGTGCCAGCAGCCGCGCGGGGACCTACAATGAGCAGTTCTTC. The V and J genes are TRBV7-2 and TRBJ2-1; D is possibly TRBD2 (6 bases). With 5 bases removed from V and 2 bases from J, the gap between germline ends came to 10 bases. The CDR3 length is 14 residues. Germline V gives CDR1 SGHTA, CDR2 FQGNSA.

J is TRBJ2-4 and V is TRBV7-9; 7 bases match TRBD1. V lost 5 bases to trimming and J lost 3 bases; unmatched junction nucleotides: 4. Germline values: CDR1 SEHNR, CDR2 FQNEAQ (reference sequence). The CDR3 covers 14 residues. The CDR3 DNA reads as TGTGCCAGCAGCGGACCAGGGGGCAAAAACATTCAGTACTTC. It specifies CASSGPGGKNIQYF.

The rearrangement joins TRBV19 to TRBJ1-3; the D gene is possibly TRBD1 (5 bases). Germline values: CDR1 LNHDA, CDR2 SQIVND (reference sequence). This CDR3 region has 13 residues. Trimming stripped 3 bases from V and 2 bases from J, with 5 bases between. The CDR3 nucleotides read TGTGCCAGTAGTATGGGGGCTGGAAACACCATATATTTT. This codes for CASSMGAGNTIYF.

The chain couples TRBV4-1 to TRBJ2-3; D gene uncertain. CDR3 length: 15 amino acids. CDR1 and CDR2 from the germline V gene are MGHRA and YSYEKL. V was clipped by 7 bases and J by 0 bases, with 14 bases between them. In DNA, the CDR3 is TGCGCCAGCACCGTCCTCCTTGCTAGCACAGATACGCAGTATTTT. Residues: CASTVLLASTDTQYF.

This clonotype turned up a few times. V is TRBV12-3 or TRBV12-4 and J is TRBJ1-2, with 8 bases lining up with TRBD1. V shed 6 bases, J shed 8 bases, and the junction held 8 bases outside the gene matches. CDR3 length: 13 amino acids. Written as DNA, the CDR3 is TGTGCCAGCAGAGGACAGGGAGAGAGAGGCTACACCTTC. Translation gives CASRGQGERGYTF.

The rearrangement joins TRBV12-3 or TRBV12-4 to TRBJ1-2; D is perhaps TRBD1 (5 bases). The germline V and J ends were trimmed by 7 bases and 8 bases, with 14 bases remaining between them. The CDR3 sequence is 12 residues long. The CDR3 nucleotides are TGTGCCAGCAACCGGACCCCAGGGGGCTACACCTTC. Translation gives CASNRTPGGYTF.

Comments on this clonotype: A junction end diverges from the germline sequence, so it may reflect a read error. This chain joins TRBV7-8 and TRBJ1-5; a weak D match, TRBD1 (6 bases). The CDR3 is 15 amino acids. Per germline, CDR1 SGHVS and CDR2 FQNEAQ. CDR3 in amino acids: CASSPGVTSNQPQHF. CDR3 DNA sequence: TGTGCCAGCAGCCCAGGGGTCACGAGCAATCAACCCCAGCATTTT.

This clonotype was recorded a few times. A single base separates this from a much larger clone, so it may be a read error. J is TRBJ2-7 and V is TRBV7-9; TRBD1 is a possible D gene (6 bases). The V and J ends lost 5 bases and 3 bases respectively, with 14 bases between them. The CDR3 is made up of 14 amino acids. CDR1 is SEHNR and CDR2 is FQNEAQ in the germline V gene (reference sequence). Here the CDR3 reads CASSVGQPSYEQYF. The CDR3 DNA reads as TGTGCCAGCAGCGTCGGACAGCCGAGCTACGAGCAGTACTTC.

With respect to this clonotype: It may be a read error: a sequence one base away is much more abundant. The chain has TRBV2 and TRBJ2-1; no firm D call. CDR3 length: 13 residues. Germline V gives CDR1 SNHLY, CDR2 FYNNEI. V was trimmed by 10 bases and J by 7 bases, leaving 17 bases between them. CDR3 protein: CAIRTTTGNEQFF. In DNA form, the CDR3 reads TGTGCCATTCGTACCACTACCGGGAATGAGCAGTTCTTC.

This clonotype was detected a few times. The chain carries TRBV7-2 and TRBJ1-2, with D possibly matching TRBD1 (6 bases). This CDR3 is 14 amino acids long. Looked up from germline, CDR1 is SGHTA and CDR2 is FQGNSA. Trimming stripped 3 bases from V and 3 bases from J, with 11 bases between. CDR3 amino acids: CASSFHGQYYGYTF. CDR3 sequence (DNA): TGTGCCAGCAGCTTCCATGGACAGTACTATGGCTACACCTTC. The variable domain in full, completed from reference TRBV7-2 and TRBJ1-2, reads GAGVSQSPSNKVTEKGKDVELRCDPISGHTALYWYRQSLGQGLEFLIYFQGNSAPDKSGLPSDRFSAERTGGSVSTLTIQRTQQEDSAVYLCASSFHGQYYGYTFGSGTRLTVV.

The CDR3 protein is CASSLLGVPSDEQYF. For the CDR3, the DNA is TGTGCCAGCAGTTTATTAGGGGTTCCTTCGGACGAGCAGTACTTC. The chain combines TRBV27 with TRBJ2-5, with D perhaps matching TRBD1 (5 bases). The DNA end favors TRBJ2-7, so the J call may be wrong. The CDR3 is 15 amino acids. Germline V CDR1 and CDR2: MNHEY, SMNVEV (reference sequence).

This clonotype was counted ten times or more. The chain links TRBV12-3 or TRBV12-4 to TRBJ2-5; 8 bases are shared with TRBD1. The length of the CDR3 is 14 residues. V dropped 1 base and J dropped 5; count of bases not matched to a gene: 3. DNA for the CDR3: TGTGCCAGCAGTTTAGTAGCAGGGGGCGAGACCCAGTACTTC. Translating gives CASSLVAGGETQYF.

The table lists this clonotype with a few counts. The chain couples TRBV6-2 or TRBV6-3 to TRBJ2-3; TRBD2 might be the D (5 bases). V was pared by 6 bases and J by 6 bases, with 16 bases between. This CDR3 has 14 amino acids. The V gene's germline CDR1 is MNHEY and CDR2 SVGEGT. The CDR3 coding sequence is TGTGCCAGCAGCCAACACGGGCCGGGGGATACGCAGTATTTT. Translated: CASSQHGPGDTQYF.

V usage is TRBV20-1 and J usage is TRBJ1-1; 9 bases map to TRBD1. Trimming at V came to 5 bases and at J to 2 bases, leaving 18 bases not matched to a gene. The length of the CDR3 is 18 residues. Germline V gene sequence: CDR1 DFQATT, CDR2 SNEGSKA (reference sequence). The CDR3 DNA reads TGCAGTGCTGTTCCGGGACAGGGAAATGTGGGTCTAAACACTGAAGCTTTCTTT. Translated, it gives CSAVPGQGNVGLNTEAFF.

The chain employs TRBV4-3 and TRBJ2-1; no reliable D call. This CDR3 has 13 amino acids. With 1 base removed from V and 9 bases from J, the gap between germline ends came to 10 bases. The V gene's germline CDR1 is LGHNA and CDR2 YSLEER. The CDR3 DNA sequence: TGCGCCAGCAGCCAAGGTCTCAGTAGTGAGCAGTTCTTC. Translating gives CASSQGLSSEQFF.

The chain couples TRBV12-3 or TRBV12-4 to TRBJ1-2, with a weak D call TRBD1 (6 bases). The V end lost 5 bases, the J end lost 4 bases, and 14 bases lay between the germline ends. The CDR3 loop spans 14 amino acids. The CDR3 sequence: CASSPLYRAYGYTF. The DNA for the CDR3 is TGTGCCAGCAGTCCCTTGTACAGGGCCTATGGCTACACCTTC.

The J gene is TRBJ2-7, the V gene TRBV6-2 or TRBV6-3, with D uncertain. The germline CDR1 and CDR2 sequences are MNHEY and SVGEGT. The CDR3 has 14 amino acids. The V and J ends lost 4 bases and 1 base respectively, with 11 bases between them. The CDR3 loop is CASSFTLSSYEQYF. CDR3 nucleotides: TGTGCCAGCAGTTTCACCCTATCATCCTACGAGCAGTACTTC.

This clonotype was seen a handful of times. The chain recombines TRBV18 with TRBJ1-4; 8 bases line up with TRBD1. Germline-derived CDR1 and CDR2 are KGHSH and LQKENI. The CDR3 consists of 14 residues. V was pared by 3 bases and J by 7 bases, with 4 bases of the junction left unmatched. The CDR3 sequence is CASSPDRAGEKLFF. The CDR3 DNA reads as TGTGCCAGCTCACCGGACAGGGCGGGTGAAAAACTGTTTTTT.

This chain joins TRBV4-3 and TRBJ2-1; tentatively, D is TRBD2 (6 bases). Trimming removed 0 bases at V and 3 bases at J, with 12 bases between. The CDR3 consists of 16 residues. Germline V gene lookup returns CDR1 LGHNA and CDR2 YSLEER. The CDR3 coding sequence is TGCGCCAGCAGCCAAGAATGGGTAGCGGTCTACAATGAGCAGTTCTTC. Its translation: CASSQEWVAVYNEQFF.

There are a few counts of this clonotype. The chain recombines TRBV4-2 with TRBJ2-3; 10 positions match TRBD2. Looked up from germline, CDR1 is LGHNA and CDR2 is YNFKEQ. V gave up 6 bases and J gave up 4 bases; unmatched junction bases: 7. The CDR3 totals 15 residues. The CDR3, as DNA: TGTGCCAGCAGAAGAGCGGGAGGGCGGGCAGATACGCAGTATTTT. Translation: CASRRAGGRADTQYF.

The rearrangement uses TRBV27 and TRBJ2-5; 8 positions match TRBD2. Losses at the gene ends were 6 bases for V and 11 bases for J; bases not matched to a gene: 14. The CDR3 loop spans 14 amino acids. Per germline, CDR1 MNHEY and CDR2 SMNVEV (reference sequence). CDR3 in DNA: TGTGCCAGCAGAGCGGGAGTACGTTACAATGAGCAGTACTTC. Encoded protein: CASRAGVRYNEQYF.

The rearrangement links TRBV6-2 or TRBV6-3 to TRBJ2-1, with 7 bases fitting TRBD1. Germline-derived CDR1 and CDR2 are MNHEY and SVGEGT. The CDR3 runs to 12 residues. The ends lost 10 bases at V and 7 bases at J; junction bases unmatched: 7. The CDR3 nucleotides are TGTGCCATCAGGGGGACGGCAAATGAGCAGTTCTTC. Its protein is CAIRGTANEQFF.

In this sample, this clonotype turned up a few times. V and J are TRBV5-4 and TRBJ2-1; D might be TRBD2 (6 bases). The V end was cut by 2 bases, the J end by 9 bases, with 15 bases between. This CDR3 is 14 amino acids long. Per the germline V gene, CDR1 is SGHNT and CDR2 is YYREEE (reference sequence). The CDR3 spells CASSFLWGDGEQFF. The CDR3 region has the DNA TGTGCCAGCAGCTTCCTTTGGGGGGATGGTGAGCAGTTCTTC. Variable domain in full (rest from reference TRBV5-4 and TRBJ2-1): ETGVTQSPTHLIKTRGQQVTLRCSSQSGHNTVSWYQQALGQGPQFIFQYYREEENGRGNFPPRFSGLQFPNYSSELNVNALELDDSALYLCASSFLWGDGEQFFGPGTRLTVL.